This T cell receptor beta chain was documented in a study of technical replicates of blood from several donors. Data came from immunoSEQ multiplex PCR; TCRdb stores just in-frame clones and leaves some out. The sample records around 61,000 clones, around 85% being singletons. Germline V gene data show CDR1 as SNHLY and CDR2 as FYNNEI. This CDR3 is 14 amino acids long. The germline V and J ends were trimmed by 6 bases and 3 bases, with 14 bases remaining between them. Input material: PBMCs. The TCR originated in a human donor in good health. Some clones in this sample may be carry-over from other donors' samples. V gene TRBV2 combines with J gene TRBJ1-2; D possibly corresponds to TRBD1 (6 bases). The CDR3 loop is CASRGQLSYYGYTF. In DNA, the CDR3 is TGTGCCAGCAGAGGACAGTTATCTTACTATGGCTACACCTTC.